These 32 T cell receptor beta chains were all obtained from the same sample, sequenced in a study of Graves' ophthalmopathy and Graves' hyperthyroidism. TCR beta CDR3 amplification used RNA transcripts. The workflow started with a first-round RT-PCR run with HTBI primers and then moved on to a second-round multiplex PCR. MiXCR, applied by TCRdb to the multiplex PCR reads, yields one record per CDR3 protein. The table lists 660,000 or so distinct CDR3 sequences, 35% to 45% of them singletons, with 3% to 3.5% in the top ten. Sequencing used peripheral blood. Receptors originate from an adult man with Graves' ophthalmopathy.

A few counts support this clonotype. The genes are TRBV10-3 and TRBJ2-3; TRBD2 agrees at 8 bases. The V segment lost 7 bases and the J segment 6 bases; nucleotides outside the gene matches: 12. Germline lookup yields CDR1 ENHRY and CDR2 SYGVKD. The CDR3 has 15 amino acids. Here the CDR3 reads CAIKAGTSWWDTQYF. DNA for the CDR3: TGTGCCATCAAAGCGGGGACTAGTTGGTGGGATACGCAGTATTTT.

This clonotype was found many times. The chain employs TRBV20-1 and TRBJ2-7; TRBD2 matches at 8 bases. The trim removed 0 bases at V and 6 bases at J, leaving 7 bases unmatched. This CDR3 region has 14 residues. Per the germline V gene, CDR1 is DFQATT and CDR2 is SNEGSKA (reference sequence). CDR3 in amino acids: CSARESGGAGEQYF. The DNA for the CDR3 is TGCAGTGCTAGAGAGAGCGGGGGAGCAGGCGAGCAGTACTTC.

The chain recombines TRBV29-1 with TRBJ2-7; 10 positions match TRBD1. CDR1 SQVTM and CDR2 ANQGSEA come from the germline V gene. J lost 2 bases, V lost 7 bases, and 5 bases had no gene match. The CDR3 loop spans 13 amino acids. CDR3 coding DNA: TGCAGCGCTGAGGGGACAGGGGCCTACGAGCAGTACTTC. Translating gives CSAEGTGAYEQYF.

The CDR3 DNA follows: TGCGCCAGCCCCGGGAATAATGAAAAACTGTTTTTT. It translates to CASPGNNEKLFF. The chain couples TRBV10-2 to TRBJ1-4; no clear D gene. Germline V CDR1 and CDR2: WSHSY, SAAADI. This CDR3 is built from 12 residues. With 8 bases removed from V and 4 bases from J, the gap between germline ends came to 8 bases.

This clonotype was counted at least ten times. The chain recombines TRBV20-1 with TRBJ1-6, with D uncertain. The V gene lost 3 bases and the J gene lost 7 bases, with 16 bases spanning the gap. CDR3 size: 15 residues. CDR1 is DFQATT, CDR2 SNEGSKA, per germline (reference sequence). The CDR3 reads CSASPRTVGNSPLHF. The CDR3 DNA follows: TGCAGTGCTAGCCCCCGGACCGTGGGGAATTCACCCCTCCACTTT.

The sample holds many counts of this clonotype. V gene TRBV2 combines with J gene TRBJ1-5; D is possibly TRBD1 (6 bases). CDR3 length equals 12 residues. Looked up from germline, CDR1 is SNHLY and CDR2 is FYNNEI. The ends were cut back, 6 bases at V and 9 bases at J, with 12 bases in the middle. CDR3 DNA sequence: TGTGCCAGCAGACTACAGGGCTCGCCCCAGCATTTT. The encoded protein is CASRLQGSPQHF. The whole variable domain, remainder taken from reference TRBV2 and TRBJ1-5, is EPEVTQTPSHQVTQMGQEVILRCVPISNHLYFYWYRQILGQKVEFLVSFYNNEISEKSEIFDDQFSVERPDGSNFTLKIRSTKLEDSAMYFCASRLQGSPQHFGDGTRLSIL.

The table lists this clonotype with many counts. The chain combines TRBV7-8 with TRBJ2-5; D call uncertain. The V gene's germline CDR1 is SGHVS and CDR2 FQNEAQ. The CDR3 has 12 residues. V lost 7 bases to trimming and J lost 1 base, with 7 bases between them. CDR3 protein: CASTPSQETQYF. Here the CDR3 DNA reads TGTGCCAGCACCCCCAGCCAAGAGACCCAGTACTTC.

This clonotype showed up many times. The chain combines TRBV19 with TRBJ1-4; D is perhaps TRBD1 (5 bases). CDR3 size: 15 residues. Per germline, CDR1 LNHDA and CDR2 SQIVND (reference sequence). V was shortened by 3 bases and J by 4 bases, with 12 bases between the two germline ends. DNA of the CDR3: TGTGCCAGTAGTATTTTGGGGCAGAATAATGAAAAACTGTTTTTT. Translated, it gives CASSILGQNNEKLFF. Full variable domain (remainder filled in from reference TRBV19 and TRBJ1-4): DGGITQSPKYLFRKEGQNVTLSCEQNLNHDAMYWYRQDPGQGLRLIYYSQIVNDFQKGDIAEGYSVSREKKESFPLTVTSAQKNPTAFYLCASSILGQNNEKLFFGSGTQLSVL.

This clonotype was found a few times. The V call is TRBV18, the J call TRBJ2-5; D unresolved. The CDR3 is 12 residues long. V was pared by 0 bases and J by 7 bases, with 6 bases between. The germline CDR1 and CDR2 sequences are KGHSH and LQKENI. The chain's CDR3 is CASSPPLGTQYF. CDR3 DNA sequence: TGTGCCAGCTCACCACCGCTGGGGACCCAGTACTTC.

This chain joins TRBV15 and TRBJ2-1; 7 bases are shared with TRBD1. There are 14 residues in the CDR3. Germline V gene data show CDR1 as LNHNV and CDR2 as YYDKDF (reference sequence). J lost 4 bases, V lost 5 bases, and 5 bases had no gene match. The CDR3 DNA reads TGTGCCACCAGCTCGGGACAGTCATACAATGAGCAGTTCTTC. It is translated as CATSSGQSYNEQFF.

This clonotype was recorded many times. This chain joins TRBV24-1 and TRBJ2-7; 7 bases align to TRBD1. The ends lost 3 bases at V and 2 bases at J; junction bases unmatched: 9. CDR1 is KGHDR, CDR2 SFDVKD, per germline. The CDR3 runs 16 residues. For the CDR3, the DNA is TGTGCCACCAGTGATCCGACAGACAGGGCTCCCTACGAGCAGTACTTC. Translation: CATSDPTDRAPYEQYF.

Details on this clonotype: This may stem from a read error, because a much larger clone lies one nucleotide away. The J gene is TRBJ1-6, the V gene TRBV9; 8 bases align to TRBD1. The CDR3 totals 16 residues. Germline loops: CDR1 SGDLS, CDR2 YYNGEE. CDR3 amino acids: CANSEPSRTGYSPLHF. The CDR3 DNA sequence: TGTGCCAACAGCGAGCCCTCCCGGACAGGGTACTCACCCCTCCACTTT.

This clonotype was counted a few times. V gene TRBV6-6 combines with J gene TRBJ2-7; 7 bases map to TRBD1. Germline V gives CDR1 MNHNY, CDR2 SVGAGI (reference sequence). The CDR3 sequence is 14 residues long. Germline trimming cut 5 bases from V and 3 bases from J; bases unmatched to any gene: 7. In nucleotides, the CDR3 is TGTGCCAGCAGTGGGACAGCCACTAACTACGAGCAGTACTTC. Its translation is CASSGTATNYEQYF.

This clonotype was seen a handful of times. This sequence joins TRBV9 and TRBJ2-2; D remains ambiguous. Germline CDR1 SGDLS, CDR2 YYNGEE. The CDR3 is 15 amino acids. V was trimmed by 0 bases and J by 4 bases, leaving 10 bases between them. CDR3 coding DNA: TGTGCCAGCAGCGTAGACGGCCAGAGCACCGGGGAGCTGTTTTTT. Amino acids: CASSVDGQSTGELFF.

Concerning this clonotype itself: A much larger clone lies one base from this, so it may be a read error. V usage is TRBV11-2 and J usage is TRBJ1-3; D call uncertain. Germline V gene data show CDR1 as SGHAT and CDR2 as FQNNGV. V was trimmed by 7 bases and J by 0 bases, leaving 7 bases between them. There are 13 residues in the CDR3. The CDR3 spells CASTRNSGNTIYF. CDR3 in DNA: TGTGCCAGCACAAGAAACTCTGGAAACACCATATATTTT.

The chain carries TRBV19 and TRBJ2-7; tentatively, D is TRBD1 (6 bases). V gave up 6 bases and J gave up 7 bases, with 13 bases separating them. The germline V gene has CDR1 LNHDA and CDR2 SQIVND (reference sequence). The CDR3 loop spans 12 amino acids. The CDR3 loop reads CASRGTTGEQYF. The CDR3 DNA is TGTGCCAGTAGAGGGACAACGGGAGAGCAGTACTTC.

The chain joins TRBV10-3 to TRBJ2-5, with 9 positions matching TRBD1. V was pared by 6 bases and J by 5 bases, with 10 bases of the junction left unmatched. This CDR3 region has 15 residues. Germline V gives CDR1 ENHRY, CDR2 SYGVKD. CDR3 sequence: CAIRSGTGSMETQYF. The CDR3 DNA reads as TGTGCCATCAGGTCCGGGACAGGGAGCATGGAGACCCAGTACTTC.

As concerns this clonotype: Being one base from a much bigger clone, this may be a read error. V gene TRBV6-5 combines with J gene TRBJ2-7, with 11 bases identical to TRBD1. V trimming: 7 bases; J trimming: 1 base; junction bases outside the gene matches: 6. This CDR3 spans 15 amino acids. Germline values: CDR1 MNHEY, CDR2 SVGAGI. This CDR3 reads CASTSGQGASYEQYF. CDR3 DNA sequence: TGTGCCAGCACCTCAGGACAGGGGGCATCCTACGAGCAGTACTTC.

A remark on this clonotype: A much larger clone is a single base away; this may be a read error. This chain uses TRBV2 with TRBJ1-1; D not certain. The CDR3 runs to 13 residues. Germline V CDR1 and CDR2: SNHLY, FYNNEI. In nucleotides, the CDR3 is TGTACCAGTGGGTGGCAGGTGAACACTGAAGCTTTCTTT. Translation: CTSGWQVNTEAFF.

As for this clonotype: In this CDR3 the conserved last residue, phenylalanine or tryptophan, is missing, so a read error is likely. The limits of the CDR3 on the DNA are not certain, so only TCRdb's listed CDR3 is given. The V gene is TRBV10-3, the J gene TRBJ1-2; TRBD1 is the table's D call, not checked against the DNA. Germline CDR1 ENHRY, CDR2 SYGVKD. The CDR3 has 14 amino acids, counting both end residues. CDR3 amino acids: CAISGTGHNYGNTL.

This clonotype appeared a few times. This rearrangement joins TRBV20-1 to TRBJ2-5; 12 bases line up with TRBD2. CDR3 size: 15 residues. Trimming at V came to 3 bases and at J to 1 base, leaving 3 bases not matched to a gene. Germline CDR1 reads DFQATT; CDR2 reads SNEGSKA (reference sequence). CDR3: CSASTSGGLQETQYF. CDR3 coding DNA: TGCAGTGCTAGCACTAGCGGGGGGCTCCAAGAGACCCAGTACTTC.

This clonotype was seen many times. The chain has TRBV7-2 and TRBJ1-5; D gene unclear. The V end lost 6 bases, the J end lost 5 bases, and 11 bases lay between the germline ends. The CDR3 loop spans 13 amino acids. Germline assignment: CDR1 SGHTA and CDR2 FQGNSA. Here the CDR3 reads CASSSDRDQPQHF. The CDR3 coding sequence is TGTGCCAGCAGTTCGGACCGCGATCAGCCCCAGCATTTT.

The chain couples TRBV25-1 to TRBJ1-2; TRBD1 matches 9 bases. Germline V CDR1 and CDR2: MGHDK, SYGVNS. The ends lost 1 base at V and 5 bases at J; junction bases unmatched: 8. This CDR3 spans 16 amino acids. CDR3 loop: CASSESGTGRRYGYTF. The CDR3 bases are TGTGCCAGCAGTGAATCTGGGACAGGGCGTCGGTATGGCTACACCTTC.

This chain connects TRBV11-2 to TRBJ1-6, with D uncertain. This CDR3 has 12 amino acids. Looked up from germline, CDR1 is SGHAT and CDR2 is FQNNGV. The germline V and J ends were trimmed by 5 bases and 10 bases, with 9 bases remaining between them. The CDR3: CASSPMGSPLHF. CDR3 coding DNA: TGTGCCAGCAGCCCAATGGGGTCACCCCTCCACTTT.

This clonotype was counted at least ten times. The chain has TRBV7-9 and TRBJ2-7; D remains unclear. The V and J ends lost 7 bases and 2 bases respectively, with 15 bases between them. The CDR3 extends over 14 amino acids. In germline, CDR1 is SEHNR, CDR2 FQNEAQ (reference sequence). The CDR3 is CASTPRSVPYEQYF. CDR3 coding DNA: TGTGCCAGCACTCCCAGGAGTGTCCCCTACGAGCAGTACTTC.

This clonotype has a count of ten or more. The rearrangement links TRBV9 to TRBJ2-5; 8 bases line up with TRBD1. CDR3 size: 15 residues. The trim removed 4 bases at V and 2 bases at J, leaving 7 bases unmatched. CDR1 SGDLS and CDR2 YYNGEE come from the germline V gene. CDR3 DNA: TGTGCCAGCAGCTTAGGGGACAGGAAACAAGAGACCCAGTACTTC. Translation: CASSLGDRKQETQYF.

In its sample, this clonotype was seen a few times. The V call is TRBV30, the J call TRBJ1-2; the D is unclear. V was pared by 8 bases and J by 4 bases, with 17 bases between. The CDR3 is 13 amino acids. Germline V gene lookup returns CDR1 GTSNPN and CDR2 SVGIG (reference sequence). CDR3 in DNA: TGTGCCGGCCTGACTCCAGCCTCCTATGGCTACACCTTC. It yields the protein CAGLTPASYGYTF.

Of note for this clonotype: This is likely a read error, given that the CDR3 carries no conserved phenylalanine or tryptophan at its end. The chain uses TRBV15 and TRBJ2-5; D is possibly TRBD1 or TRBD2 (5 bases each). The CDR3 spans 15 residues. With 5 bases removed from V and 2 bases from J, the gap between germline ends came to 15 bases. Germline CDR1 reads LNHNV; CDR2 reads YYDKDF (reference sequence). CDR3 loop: CATSGGRDLQETQYL. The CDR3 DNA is TGTGCCACCAGCGGAGGCCGGGACCTGCAAGAGACCCAGTACCTC.

CDR3 loop: CASARRDDPRRGGNYGYTF. CDR3 DNA sequence: TGCGCCAGCGCCAGGCGGGACGATCCACGAAGGGGGGGAAACTATGGCTACACCTTC. The gene calls are TRBV4-1 and TRBJ1-2; maybe TRBD1 (6 bases). Germline lookup yields CDR1 MGHRA and CDR2 YSYEKL. V was trimmed by 8 bases and J by 2 bases, leaving 30 bases between them. The CDR3 length is 19 residues.

CDR3 loop: CATRTGGGTGANVLTF. As DNA, the CDR3 is TGTGCCACCAGAACGGGGGGTGGAACCGGGGCCAACGTCCTGACTTTC. This sequence joins TRBV24-1 and TRBJ2-6; 7 bases align to TRBD2. This CDR3 is built from 16 residues. In germline, CDR1 is KGHDR, CDR2 SFDVKD. Losses at the gene ends were 7 bases for V and 4 bases for J; bases not matched to a gene: 9.

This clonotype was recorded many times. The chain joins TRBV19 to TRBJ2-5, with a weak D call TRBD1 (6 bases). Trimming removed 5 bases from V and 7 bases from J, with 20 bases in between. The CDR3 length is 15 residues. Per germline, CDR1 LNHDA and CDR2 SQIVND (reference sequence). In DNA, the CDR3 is TGTGCCAGTAGTTACGGGACACCGGGCCGGGTGACCCAGTACTTC. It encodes CASSYGTPGRVTQYF.

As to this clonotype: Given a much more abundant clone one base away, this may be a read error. CDR3 region: CASSDSGVDRPQHF. CDR3 sequence (DNA): TGTGCCAGCAGTGATAGCGGGGTAGATCGGCCCCAGCATTTT. The chain links TRBV6-1 to TRBJ1-5; no definite D call. The CDR3 has 14 residues. V shed 3 bases and J shed 9 bases, with 15 bases lying between them. Per the germline V gene, CDR1 is MNHNS and CDR2 is SASEGT.